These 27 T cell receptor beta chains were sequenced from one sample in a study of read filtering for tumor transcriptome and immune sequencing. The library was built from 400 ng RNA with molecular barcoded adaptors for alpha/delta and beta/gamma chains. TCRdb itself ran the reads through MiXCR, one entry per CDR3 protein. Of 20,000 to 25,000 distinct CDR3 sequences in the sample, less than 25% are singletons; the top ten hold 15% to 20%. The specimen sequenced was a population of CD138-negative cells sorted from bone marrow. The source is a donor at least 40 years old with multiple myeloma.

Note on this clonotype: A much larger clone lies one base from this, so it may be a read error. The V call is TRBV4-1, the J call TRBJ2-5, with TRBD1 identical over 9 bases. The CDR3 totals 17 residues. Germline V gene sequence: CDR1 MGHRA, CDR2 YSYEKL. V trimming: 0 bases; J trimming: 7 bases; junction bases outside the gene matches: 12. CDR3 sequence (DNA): TGCGCCAGCAGCCAAGATAACGACAGGGGGTTACAGGGGACCCAGTACTTC. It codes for CASSQDNDRGLQGTQYF.

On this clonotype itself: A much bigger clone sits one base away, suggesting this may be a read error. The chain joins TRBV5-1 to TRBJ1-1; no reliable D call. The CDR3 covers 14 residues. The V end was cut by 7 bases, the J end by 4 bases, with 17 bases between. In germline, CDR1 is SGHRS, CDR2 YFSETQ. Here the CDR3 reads CASLVEGSLTEAFF. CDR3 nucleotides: TGCGCCAGCCTAGTAGAGGGAAGTCTCACTGAAGCTTTCTTT.

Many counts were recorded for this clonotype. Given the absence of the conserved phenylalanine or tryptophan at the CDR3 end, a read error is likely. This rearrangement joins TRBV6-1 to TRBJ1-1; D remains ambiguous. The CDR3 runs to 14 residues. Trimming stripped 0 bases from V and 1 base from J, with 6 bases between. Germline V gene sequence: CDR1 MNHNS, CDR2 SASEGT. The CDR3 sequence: CASSEAGWNTEAFL. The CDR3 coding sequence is TGTGCCAGCAGTGAAGCCGGCTGGAACACTGAAGCTTTCCTT.

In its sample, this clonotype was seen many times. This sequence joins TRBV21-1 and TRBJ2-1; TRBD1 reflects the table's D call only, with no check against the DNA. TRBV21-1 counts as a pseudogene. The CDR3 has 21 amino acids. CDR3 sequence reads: CASSKAHGTVRAGWLGNEQFF. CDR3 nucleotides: TGTGCCAGCAGCAAAGCGCATGGGACAGTACGTGCTGGGTGGCTGGGCAATGAGCAGTTCTTC.

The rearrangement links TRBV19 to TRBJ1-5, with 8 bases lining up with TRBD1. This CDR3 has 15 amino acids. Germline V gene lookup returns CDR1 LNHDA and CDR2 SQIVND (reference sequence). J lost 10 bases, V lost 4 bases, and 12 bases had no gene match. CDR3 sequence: CASSTKPDRGKPQHF. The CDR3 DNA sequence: TGTGCCAGTAGTACCAAACCAGACAGGGGTAAACCCCAGCATTTT.

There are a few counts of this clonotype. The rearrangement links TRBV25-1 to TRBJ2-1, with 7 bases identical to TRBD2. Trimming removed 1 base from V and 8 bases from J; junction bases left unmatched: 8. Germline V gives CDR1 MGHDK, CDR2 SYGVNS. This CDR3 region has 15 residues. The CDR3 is CASSEWGGSRDEQFF. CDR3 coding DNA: TGTGCCAGCAGTGAATGGGGCGGGAGTCGCGATGAGCAGTTCTTC. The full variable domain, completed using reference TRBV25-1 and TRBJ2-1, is EADIYQTPRYLVIGTGKKITLECSQTMGHDKMYWYQQDPGMELHLIHYSYGVNSTEKGDLSSESTVSRIRTEHFPLTLESARPSHTSQYLCASSEWGGSRDEQFFGPGTRLTVL.

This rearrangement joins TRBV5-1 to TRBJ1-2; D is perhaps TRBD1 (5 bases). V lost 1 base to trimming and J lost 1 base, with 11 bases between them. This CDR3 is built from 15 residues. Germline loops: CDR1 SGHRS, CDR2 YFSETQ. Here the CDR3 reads CASSLRAGFNYGYTF. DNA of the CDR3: TGCGCCAGCAGCTTGCGGGCAGGGTTTAACTATGGCTACACCTTC.

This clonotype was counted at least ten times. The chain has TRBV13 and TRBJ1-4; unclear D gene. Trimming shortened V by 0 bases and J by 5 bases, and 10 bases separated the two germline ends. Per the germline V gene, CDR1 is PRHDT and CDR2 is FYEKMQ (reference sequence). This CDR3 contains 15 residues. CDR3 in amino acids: CASSLGTPLNEKLFF. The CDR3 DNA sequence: TGTGCCAGCAGCTTAGGGACCCCTTTAAATGAAAAACTGTTTTTT.

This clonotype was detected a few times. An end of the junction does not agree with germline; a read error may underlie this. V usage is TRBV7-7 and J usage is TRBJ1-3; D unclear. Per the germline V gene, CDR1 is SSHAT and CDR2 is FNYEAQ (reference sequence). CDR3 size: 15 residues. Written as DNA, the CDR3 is TGTGCTAGCAGTTCCGACTCGAGCTCTGGAAACACCATATATTTT. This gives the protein CASSSDSSSGNTIYF.

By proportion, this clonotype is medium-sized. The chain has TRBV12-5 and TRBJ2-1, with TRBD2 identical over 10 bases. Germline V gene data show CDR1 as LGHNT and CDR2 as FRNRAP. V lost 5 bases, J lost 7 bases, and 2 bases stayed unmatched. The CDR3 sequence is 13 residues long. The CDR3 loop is CASGGSGRNEQFF. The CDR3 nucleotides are TGTGCTAGTGGTGGTAGCGGGAGGAATGAGCAGTTCTTC.

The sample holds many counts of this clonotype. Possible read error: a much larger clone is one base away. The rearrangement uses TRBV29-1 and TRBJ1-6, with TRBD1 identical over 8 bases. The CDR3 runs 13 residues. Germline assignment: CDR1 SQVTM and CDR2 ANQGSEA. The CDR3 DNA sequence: TGCAGCGTAGGACAGGGCGGGAATTCACCCCTCCGCTTT. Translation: CSVGQGGNSPLRF.

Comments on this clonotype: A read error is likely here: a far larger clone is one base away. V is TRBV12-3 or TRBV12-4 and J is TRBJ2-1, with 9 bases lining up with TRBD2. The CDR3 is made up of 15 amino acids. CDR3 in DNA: TGTGCCGGCAGTCCTACTAGCGGGCCTCACAATGAGCAGTTCTTC. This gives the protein CAGSPTSGPHNEQFF.

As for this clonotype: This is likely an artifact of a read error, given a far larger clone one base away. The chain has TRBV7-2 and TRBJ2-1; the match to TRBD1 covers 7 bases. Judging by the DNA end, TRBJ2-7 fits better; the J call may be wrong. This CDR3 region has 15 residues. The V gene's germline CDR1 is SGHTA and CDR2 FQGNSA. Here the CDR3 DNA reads TGTGCCAGCAGCTTTAAAGGGGGCCGGGGCAATGAGCAGTACTTC. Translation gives CASSFKGGRGNEQYF.

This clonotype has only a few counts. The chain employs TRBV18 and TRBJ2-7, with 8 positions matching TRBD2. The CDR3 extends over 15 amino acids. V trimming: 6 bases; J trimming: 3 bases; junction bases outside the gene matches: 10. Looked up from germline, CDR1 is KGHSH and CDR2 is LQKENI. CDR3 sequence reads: CASSYAGGANYEQYF. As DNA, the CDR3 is TGTGCCAGCTCTTACGCGGGGGGCGCGAACTACGAGCAGTACTTC.

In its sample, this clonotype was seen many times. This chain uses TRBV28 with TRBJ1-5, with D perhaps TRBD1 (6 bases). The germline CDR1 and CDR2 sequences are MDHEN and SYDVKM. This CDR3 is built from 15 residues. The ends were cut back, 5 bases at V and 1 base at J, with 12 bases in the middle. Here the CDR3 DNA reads TGTGCCAGCAGTATACTACAGGGCAGCAATCAGCCCCAGCATTTT. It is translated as CASSILQGSNQPQHF. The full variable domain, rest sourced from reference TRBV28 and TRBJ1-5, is DVKVTQSSRYLVKRTGEKVFLECVQDMDHENMFWYRQDPGLGLRLIYFSYDVKMKEKGDIPEGYSVSREKKERFSLILESASTNQTSMYLCASSILQGSNQPQHFGDGTRLSIL.

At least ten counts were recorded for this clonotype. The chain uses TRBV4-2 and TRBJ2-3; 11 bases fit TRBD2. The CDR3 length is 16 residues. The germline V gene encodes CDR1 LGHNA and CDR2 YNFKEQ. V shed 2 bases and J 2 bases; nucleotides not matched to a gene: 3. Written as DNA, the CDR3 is TGTGCCAGCAGCCAACTGACTAGCGGGACCACAGATACGCAGTATTTT. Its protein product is CASSQLTSGTTDTQYF.

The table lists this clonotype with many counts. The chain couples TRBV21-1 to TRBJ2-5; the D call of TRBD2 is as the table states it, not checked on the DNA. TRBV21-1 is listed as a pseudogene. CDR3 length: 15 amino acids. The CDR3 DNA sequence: TGTGCCAGCAGCAAAGAGGGGACTACTGAAGAGACCCAGTACTTC. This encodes CASSKEGTTEETQYF.

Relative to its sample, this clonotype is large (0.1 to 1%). The CDR3 loop is CASSFGTSWNEQFF. The DNA of the CDR3 is TGTGCCAGCAGTTTCGGGACTAGCTGGAATGAGCAGTTCTTC. J is TRBJ2-1 and V is TRBV6-1; 9 nucleotides match TRBD2. The J segment lost 7 bases and the V segment lost 5 bases, leaving 6 bases of the junction unmatched. The germline V gene has CDR1 MNHNS and CDR2 SASEGT. This CDR3 is 14 amino acids long.

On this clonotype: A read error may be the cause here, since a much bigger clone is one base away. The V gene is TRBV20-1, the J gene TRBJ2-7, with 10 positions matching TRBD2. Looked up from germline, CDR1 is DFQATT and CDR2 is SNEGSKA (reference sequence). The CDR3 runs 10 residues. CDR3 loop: CGAAAGGEYF. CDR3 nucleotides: TGCGGTGCTGCAGCGGGAGGGGAGTACTTC.

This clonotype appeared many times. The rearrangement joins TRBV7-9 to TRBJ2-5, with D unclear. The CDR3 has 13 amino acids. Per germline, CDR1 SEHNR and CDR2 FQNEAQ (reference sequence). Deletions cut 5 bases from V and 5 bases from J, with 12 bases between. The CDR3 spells CASSPARMETQYF. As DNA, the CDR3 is TGTGCCAGCAGCCCGGCCCGGATGGAGACCCAGTACTTC.

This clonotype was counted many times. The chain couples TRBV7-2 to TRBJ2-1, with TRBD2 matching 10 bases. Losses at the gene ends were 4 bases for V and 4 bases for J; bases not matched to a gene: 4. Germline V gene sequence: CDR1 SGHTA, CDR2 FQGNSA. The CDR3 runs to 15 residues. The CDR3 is CASSSTSGNYNEQFF. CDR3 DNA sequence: TGTGCCAGCAGCTCAACTAGCGGGAATTACAATGAGCAGTTCTTC.

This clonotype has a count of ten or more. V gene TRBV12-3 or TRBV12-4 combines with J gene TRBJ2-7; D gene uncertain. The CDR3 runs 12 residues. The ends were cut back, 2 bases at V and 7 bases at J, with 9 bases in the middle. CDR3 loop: CASSLWGEEQYF. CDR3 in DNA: TGTGCCAGCAGTTTATGGGGTGAAGAGCAGTACTTC.

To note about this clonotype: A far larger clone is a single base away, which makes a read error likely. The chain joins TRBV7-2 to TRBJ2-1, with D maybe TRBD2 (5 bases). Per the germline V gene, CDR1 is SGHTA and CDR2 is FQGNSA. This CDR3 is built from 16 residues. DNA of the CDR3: TGTGCCGGCAGCTTACGGGCCTCGAGGGCCTACAATGAGCAGTTCTTC. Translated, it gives CAGSLRASRAYNEQFF.

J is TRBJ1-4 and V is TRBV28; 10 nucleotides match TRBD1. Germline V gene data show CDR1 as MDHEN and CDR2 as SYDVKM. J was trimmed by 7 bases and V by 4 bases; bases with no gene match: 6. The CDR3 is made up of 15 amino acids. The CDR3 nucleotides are TGTGCCAGCAGTTCGGGACAGGGGCTTTCTGAAAAACTGTTTTTT. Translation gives CASSSGQGLSEKLFF.

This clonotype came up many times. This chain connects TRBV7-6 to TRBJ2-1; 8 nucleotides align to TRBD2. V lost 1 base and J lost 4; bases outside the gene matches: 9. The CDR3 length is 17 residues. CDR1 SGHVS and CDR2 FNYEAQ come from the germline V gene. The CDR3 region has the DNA TGTGCCAGCAGCTTAGAGTTGGCGGGAGGACAATACAATGAGCAGTTCTTC. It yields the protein CASSLELAGGQYNEQFF.

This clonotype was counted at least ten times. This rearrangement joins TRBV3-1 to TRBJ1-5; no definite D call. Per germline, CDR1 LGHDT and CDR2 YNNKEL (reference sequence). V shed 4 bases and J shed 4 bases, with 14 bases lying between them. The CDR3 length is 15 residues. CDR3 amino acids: CASSRGSERNQPQHF. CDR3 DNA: TGTGCCAGCAGCCGAGGGTCAGAAAGGAATCAGCCCCAGCATTTT.

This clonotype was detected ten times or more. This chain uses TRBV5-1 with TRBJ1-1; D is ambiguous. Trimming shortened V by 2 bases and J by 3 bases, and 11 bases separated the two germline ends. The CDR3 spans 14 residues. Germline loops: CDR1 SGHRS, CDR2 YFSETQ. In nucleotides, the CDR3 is TGCGCCAGCAGCTTCGGCGGTGGCTACACTGAAGCTTTCTTT. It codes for CASSFGGGYTEAFF.